The 6 T cell receptor beta chains in this list originate from one sample, sequenced in a study of post-analysis software for immune sequencing data. Their specific antigens are unknown. The study's findings and limits: Included in a set of roughly five TRBV segments more frequent in patients than controls were TRBV5-6, TRBV5-1 and TRBV20-1.

Unique molecular identifiers featured in each of the TCR beta cDNA libraries. Each CDR3 protein is one row after TCRdb ran MiXCR on the PCR reads. The data show fewer than 600,000 distinct CDR3 sequences, around 40% seen once. The sequenced sample consisted of blood. The receptors come from a girl under 18 with multiple sclerosis.

This clonotype was observed a handful of times. The chain recombines TRBV20-1 with TRBJ2-1; 10 bases are a match to TRBD2. The V gene's germline CDR1 is DFQATT and CDR2 SNEGSKA (reference sequence). The CDR3 is 16 amino acids. The trim removed 2 bases at V and 7 bases at J, leaving 11 bases unmatched. CDR3 coding DNA: TGCAGTGCTAGACCCCGCCTCGGACTAGCGGCAAATGAGCAGTTCTTC. Its translation: CSARPRLGLAANEQFF.

The V gene is TRBV25-1, the J gene TRBJ1-2, with D unresolved. Germline CDR1 and CDR2: MGHDK and SYGVNS. The CDR3 is 13 residues long. V gave up 8 bases and J gave up 4 bases, with 14 bases separating them. DNA of the CDR3: TGTGCCAGCGGTGCCGGACGAAGCTATGGCTACACCTTC. It codes for CASGAGRSYGYTF.

The table lists this clonotype with a few counts. J is TRBJ2-3 and V is TRBV15; D is ambiguous. The ends were cut back, 8 bases at V and 11 bases at J, with 8 bases in the middle. Germline assignment: CDR1 LNHNV and CDR2 YYDKDF (reference sequence). The CDR3 has 9 residues. The CDR3 loop is CATPGGQYF. CDR3 nucleotides: TGTGCCACCCCGGGTGGGCAGTATTTT.

The chain joins TRBV9 to TRBJ2-7; weak D call: TRBD2 (5 bases). Germline loops: CDR1 SGDLS, CDR2 YYNGEE. The length of the CDR3 is 16 residues. Trimming took 0 bases from V and 7 from J, leaving 20 bases between them. This CDR3 reads CASSVAGGGDYNEQYF. The CDR3 coding sequence is TGTGCCAGCAGCGTAGCTGGCGGCGGTGACTACAATGAGCAGTACTTC.

The chain links TRBV27 to TRBJ2-7, with 8 bases matching TRBD1. In germline, CDR1 is MNHEY, CDR2 SMNVEV (reference sequence). Germline trimming cut 6 bases from V and 2 bases from J; bases unmatched to any gene: 9. This CDR3 has 15 amino acids. CDR3 region: CASRQAGTGPYEQYF. The CDR3 nucleotides are TGTGCCAGCAGGCAAGCCGGGACAGGTCCCTACGAGCAGTACTTC.

In this sample, this clonotype turned up once. The CDR3 loop reads CSASFGLAGATDTQYF. DNA of the CDR3: TGCAGTGCTTCATTCGGACTAGCGGGGGCCACAGATACGCAGTATTTT. The rearrangement joins TRBV20-1 to TRBJ2-3; the match to TRBD2 covers 13 bases. Per germline, CDR1 DFQATT and CDR2 SNEGSKA (reference sequence). The CDR3 spans 16 residues. V shed 5 bases and J 2 bases; nucleotides not matched to a gene: 7.